This T cell receptor beta chain was identified in a study of T cell responses to AZD1222 COVID-19 vaccine. Second doses at about 4 or about 12 weeks were pooled. Whole-study results and caveats: Spike-specific TCR repertoires showed rising breadth and depth after two AZD1222 doses.

A note on this clone: Its antigen is currently unknown.

CDR1 SGHVS and CDR2 FNYEAQ come from the germline V gene. V lost 2 bases, J lost 5 bases, and 7 bases stayed unmatched. The CDR3 runs 16 residues. Assay: immunoSEQ multiplex PCR; the TCRdb copy retains only in-frame clones and omits some. Of 150,000 to 200,000 clones listed, approximately 94% are singletons. The rearrangement joins TRBV7-6 to TRBJ2-1; 9 bases are shared with TRBD2. This TCR was sampled from an adult who received the AZD1222 COVID-19 vaccine. The source was peripheral blood, collected 28 days after the second AZD1222 dose. CDR3 sequence (DNA): TGTGCCAGCAGCTTACTAGCGGGAAAGGGTCACAATGAGCAGTTCTTC. It is translated as CASSLLAGKGHNEQFF.